A single sample gave rise to the 24 T cell receptor beta chains below, sequenced in a study of radiation and T cells in renal cell carcinoma. Generated by immunoSEQ multiplex PCR, the TCRdb table keeps only in-frame clones and is missing some. The sample contains about 8,900 clones, about two thirds of which appear only once. The treatment: treatment-naive control, cytoreductive nephrectomy. Specimen: tumor tissue, collected from a patient whose treatment was nephrectomy without radiotherapy. The source is a man in his 60s with renal cell carcinoma.

The genes are TRBV7-2 and TRBJ2-7; 8 nucleotides match TRBD2. The V gene's germline CDR1 is SGHTA and CDR2 FQGNSA. The length of the CDR3 is 14 residues. V was pared by 1 base and J by 3 bases, with 2 bases of the junction left unmatched. The CDR3 spells CASSLGAGGYEQYF. For the CDR3, the DNA is TGTGCCAGCAGCTTAGGGGCGGGGGGCTACGAGCAGTACTTC.

This clone occurred once. The chain couples TRBV10-2 to TRBJ1-4; D is perhaps TRBD1 (6 bases). Germline lookup yields CDR1 WSHSY and CDR2 SAAADI. CDR3 length: 15 amino acids. V was shortened by 10 bases and J by 4 bases, with 19 bases between the two germline ends. The CDR3 DNA reads as TGCGCCACAAAAGCTTCAGGGGCCGATAATGAAAAACTGTTTTTT. Translated: CATKASGADNEKLFF.

This clone was recorded only once. This chain connects TRBV7-2 to TRBJ1-4; unclear D gene. CDR1 and CDR2 (germline): SGHTA, FQGNSA. V lost 1 base and J lost 5, with 5 bases in between. This CDR3 is 13 amino acids long. In DNA, the CDR3 is TGTGCCAGCAGCTTAGAAGCGAATGAAAAACTGTTTTTT. Its protein product is CASSLEANEKLFF.

A single count supports this clone. The chain links TRBV28 to TRBJ1-4; the D gene is possibly TRBD1 (5 bases). This CDR3 has 16 residues. Per germline, CDR1 MDHEN and CDR2 SYDVKM. V lost 5 bases and J 5 bases, leaving 18 bases between the germline ends. In nucleotides, the CDR3 is TGTGCCAGCAGTCCTCCGGGGGGGAGAGGCAATGAAAAACTGTTTTTT. Translated: CASSPPGGRGNEKLFF.

The V and J genes are TRBV10-1 and TRBJ1-3; D unclear. V was cut by 0 bases and J by 6 bases, with 9 bases left in between. The germline gives CDR1 WNHNN, CDR2 SYGVQD (reference sequence). This CDR3 contains 14 residues. This CDR3 is CASSESTGKNTIYF. CDR3 bases: TGCGCCAGCAGTGAGTCGACCGGGAAAAACACCATATATTTT.

V and J are TRBV5-1 and TRBJ2-2; 12 bases align to TRBD2. Germline V gene data show CDR1 as SGHRS and CDR2 as YFSETQ. This CDR3 has 15 amino acids. The junction had 5 bases not matched to a gene; V was cut back by 4 bases and J by 7 bases. The CDR3 region is CASSPTSGSIGELFF. In DNA, the CDR3 is TGCGCCAGCAGCCCGACTAGCGGGAGTATCGGGGAGCTGTTTTTT.

V and J are TRBV7-2 and TRBJ2-7; 7 positions agree with TRBD2. This CDR3 region has 14 residues. Germline CDR1 is SGHTA and CDR2 is FQGNSA. V was clipped by 5 bases and J by 7 bases; unmatched bases: 11. The CDR3 DNA reads as TGTGCCAGCAGCATCGGGGGGACCTCCTGGGAGCAGTACTTC. Amino acid sequence: CASSIGGTSWEQYF.

This clone is medium-sized in the sample. CDR3 nucleotides: TGTGCCTGGAGTAGAGGACTAGCGGGGGACACAGATACGCAGTATTTT. Translating it yields CAWSRGLAGDTDTQYF. The chain joins TRBV30 to TRBJ2-3; 13 nucleotides agree with TRBD2. CDR3 length equals 16 residues. Germline values: CDR1 GTSNPN, CDR2 SVGIG (reference sequence). J was trimmed by 2 bases and V by 2 bases; bases with no gene match: 4.

The chain has TRBV15 and TRBJ1-4; no firm D call. The V gene lost 1 base and the J gene lost 6 bases, with 12 bases spanning the gap. This CDR3 region has 15 residues. CDR1 is LNHNV and CDR2 is YYDKDF in the germline V gene (reference sequence). As DNA, the CDR3 is TGTGCCACCAGCAGAGCTCTCAGCCCCGATGAAAAACTGTTTTTT. As protein: CATSRALSPDEKLFF. The variable domain in full, completed from reference TRBV15 and TRBJ1-4, reads DAMVIQNPRYQVTQFGKPVTLSCSQTLNHNVMYWYQQKSSQAPKLLFHYYDKDFNNEADTPDNFQSRRPNTSFCFLDIRSPGLGDTAMYLCATSRALSPDEKLFFGSGTQLSVL.

This clone showed up just a few times. The chain employs TRBV6-5 and TRBJ2-7; no clear D. The germline CDR1 and CDR2 sequences are MNHEY and SVGAGI. The CDR3 has 14 residues. V lost 2 bases and J 2 bases, leaving 10 bases between the germline ends. The CDR3 DNA sequence: TGTGCCAGCAGTTACCCTTCCATCCCCTACGAGCAGTACTTC. It yields the protein CASSYPSIPYEQYF.

V gene TRBV18 combines with J gene TRBJ1-1; TRBD1 might be the D (6 bases). V was pared by 0 bases and J by 0 bases, with 14 bases between. Per germline, CDR1 KGHSH and CDR2 LQKENI. The CDR3 has 17 residues. CDR3 DNA sequence: TGTGCCAGCTCACCACCGGCGACAGGTGTGATGAACACTGAAGCTTTCTTT. It codes for CASSPPATGVMNTEAFF.

The genes are TRBV4-1 and TRBJ2-3; possibly TRBD2 for D (5 bases). The germline V and J ends were trimmed by 3 bases and 4 bases, with 8 bases remaining between them. The CDR3 has 13 amino acids. Germline CDR1 MGHRA, CDR2 YSYEKL. The CDR3 spells CASSHTSPDTQYF. The CDR3, as DNA: TGCGCCAGCAGCCACACTAGTCCAGATACGCAGTATTTT.

This clone was picked up a small number of times. One end of the junction is discordant with germline, which a read error may explain. The chain links TRBV2 to TRBJ1-1; 9 bases are shared with TRBD1. This CDR3 contains 13 residues. Germline V lookup: CDR1 SNHLY, CDR2 FYNNEI. CDR3 in DNA: TGTGCCAGCAGAGAAGGGGGACAGGGAATCATTTTCTTT. This encodes CASREGGQGIIFF.

This clone has just a few counts. CDR3 in DNA: TGTGCCAGTAGTTACCCTACAGGCGCAGGGCAGCCCCAGCATTTT. Translation gives CASSYPTGAGQPQHF. This rearrangement joins TRBV19 to TRBJ1-5; a possible D gene is TRBD1 (5 bases). Per the germline V gene, CDR1 is LNHDA and CDR2 is SQIVND (reference sequence). The CDR3 runs 15 residues. Trimming removed 5 bases from V and 7 bases from J, with 18 bases in between.

There are a few counts of this clone. V is TRBV11-1 and J is TRBJ2-1; the match to TRBD2 covers 13 bases. CDR1 is SGHAT, CDR2 FQDESV, per germline (reference sequence). Trimming at V came to 5 bases and at J to 3 bases, leaving 4 bases not matched to a gene. The CDR3 spans 16 residues. CDR3 in DNA: TGTGCCAGCAGCCGCCGGACTAGCGGGAGCTACAATGAGCAGTTCTTC. Protein product: CASSRRTSGSYNEQFF. Looking up the rest from reference TRBV11-1 and TRBJ2-1 gives the full variable domain: EAEVAQSPRYKITEKSQAVAFWCDPISGHATLYWYRQILGQGPELLVQFQDESVVDDSQLPKDRFSAERLKGVDSTLKIQPAELGDSAMYLCASSRRTSGSYNEQFFGPGTRLTVL.

The chain couples TRBV15 to TRBJ1-5; D remains ambiguous. CDR3 length equals 12 residues. Trimming cost V 0 bases and J 7 bases, with 4 bases left between them. Germline lookup yields CDR1 LNHNV and CDR2 YYDKDF (reference sequence). The DNA for the CDR3 is TGTGCCACCAGCAGAGATCAACAGCCCCAGCATTTT. Amino acids: CATSRDQQPQHF.

The V and J genes are TRBV7-2 and TRBJ2-2; no reliable D call. V lost 0 bases, J lost 6 bases, and 17 bases lay in between. This CDR3 has 17 amino acids. Germline V lookup: CDR1 SGHTA, CDR2 FQGNSA. The CDR3: CASSLAVLSSRPGELFF. The CDR3 nucleotides are TGTGCCAGCAGCTTAGCTGTATTAAGTTCCCGTCCCGGGGAGCTGTTTTTT.

The CDR3 region is CASSPRTVDENSPLHF. DNA for the CDR3: TGCGCCAGCAGCCCTAGGACAGTGGATGAGAATTCACCCCTCCACTTT. The rearrangement links TRBV4-1 to TRBJ1-6; D perhaps matches TRBD1 (6 bases). The CDR3 spans 16 residues. Germline loops: CDR1 MGHRA, CDR2 YSYEKL. V was cut by 4 bases and J by 7 bases, with 17 bases left in between.

This clone appeared a few times. This chain links TRBV4-3 with TRBJ1-1, with unresolved D. The CDR3 contains 16 residues. Trimming pared 1 base from V and 2 bases from J, leaving 14 bases between. Germline V lookup: CDR1 LGHNA, CDR2 YSLEER. CDR3 loop: CASSQVRIGPNTEAFF. The CDR3, as DNA: TGCGCCAGCAGCCAAGTCCGAATTGGACCTAACACTGAAGCTTTCTTT.

The chain uses TRBV6-5 and TRBJ2-3; tentative D call: TRBD2 (6 bases). Germline lookup yields CDR1 MNHEY and CDR2 SVGAGI. Trimming pared 11 bases from V and 9 bases from J, leaving 21 bases between. CDR3 length: 13 residues. The CDR3 here is CAFGGISYMTQYF. The DNA for the CDR3 is TGTGCCTTCGGCGGGATTTCGTACATGACGCAGTATTTT.

This chain links TRBV7-2 with TRBJ2-5; D possibly corresponds to TRBD1 (5 bases). Germline CDR1 and CDR2: SGHTA and FQGNSA. This CDR3 is built from 14 residues. Deletions cut 5 bases from V and 5 bases from J, with 15 bases between. CDR3 amino acids: CASSGRGSWETQYF. The CDR3 bases are TGTGCCAGCAGCGGAAGGGGTTCCTGGGAGACCCAGTACTTC.

This clone came up a few times. One end of the junction varies from germline; a read error may be responsible. DNA for the CDR3: TGTGCCAGCAGTTTAGGGCCAGGTGGCACTGAAGCTTTCTTT. Residues: CASSLGPGGTEAFF. The chain recombines TRBV7-9 with TRBJ1-1; no clear D. This CDR3 contains 14 residues. The germline gives CDR1 SEHNR, CDR2 FQNEAQ (reference sequence). Variable domain in full (rest from reference TRBV7-9 and TRBJ1-1): DTGVSQNPRHKITKRGQNVTFRCDPISEHNRLYWYRQTLGQGPEFLTYFQNEAQLEKSRLLSDRFSAERPKGSFSTLEIQRTEQGDSAMYLCASSLGPGGTEAFFGQGTRLTVV.

The chain uses TRBV6-1 and TRBJ1-3, with unresolved D. The V gene lost 4 bases and the J gene lost 0 bases, with 10 bases spanning the gap. This CDR3 has 15 amino acids. Germline CDR1 reads MNHNS; CDR2 reads SASEGT. The CDR3 is CASSVYGFSGNTIYF. As DNA, the CDR3 is TGTGCCAGCAGTGTGTATGGATTCTCTGGAAACACCATATATTTT.

The rearrangement joins TRBV6-6 to TRBJ2-2, with D hard to call. The V end was cut by 0 bases, the J end by 0 bases, with 8 bases between. Germline-derived CDR1 and CDR2 are MNHNY and SVGAGI (reference sequence). The CDR3 totals 16 residues. The CDR3 here is CASSYSHRPNTGELFF. The CDR3 region has the DNA TGTGCCAGCAGTTACTCTCACAGACCGAACACCGGGGAGCTGTTTTTT.